One sample yielded the 19 T cell receptor beta chains listed below, sequenced in a study of T cell responses to AZD1222 COVID-19 vaccine (dated by TCRdb to the early 2020s). Library preparation employed the immunoSEQ multiplex PCR assay. TCRdb holds this immuneACCESS table with in-frame rearrangements only. Some clones are missing; in checked studies, unresolved V genes explain under half, and the rest has no known cause. A total of more than 65,000 clones appear in this sample, roughly 80% of them only once. Approximately 25% of the sample rests with the top ten. The time point label here, explained by the study, means: about 28 days (+/-7) after the second vaccine dose. Sequencing used peripheral blood, obtained 28 days after the second AZD1222 dose. The receptors here all came from an adult who received the AZD1222 COVID-19 vaccine.

The V call is TRBV27, the J call TRBJ2-7; tentative D call: TRBD1 (6 bases). The length of the CDR3 is 13 residues. Germline CDR1 MNHEY, CDR2 SMNVEV (reference sequence). Trimming left V 8 bases short and J 4 bases short, with 15 bases between. The CDR3 DNA reads TGTGCCAGCGGCCTAGGACAGTTATACGAGCAGTACTTC. Translating gives CASGLGQLYEQYF.

The gene calls are TRBV6-5 and TRBJ1-1; D possibly corresponds to TRBD1 (5 bases). The CDR3 loop spans 14 amino acids. Trimming shortened V by 6 bases and J by 1 base, and 12 bases separated the two germline ends. Germline loops: CDR1 MNHEY, CDR2 SVGAGI. This CDR3 reads CASRGVLGNTEAFF. For the CDR3, the DNA is TGTGCCAGCAGGGGGGTATTGGGGAACACTGAAGCTTTCTTT.

The gene calls are TRBV27 and TRBJ2-3, with 7 positions matching TRBD2. Germline values: CDR1 MNHEY, CDR2 SMNVEV (reference sequence). Trimming removed 2 bases from V and 5 bases from J; junction bases left unmatched: 7. The CDR3 is 15 residues long. CDR3 DNA sequence: TGTGCCAGCAGTTTAAGTGGGAGGGCTAGAGATACGCAGTATTTT. Its protein product is CASSLSGRARDTQYF.

The chain couples TRBV5-1 to TRBJ1-1, with a weak D call TRBD1 (6 bases). The germline V and J ends were trimmed by 4 bases and 10 bases, with 14 bases remaining between them. The CDR3 extends over 12 amino acids. The germline V gene encodes CDR1 SGHRS and CDR2 YFSETQ. CDR3 residues: CASSGAGVGAFF. CDR3 nucleotides: TGCGCCAGCAGCGGCGCAGGGGTGGGAGCTTTCTTT.

The genes are TRBV19 and TRBJ1-4; D possibly corresponds to TRBD1 (6 bases). Germline loops: CDR1 LNHDA, CDR2 SQIVND (reference sequence). The CDR3 consists of 15 residues. V was shortened by 3 bases and J by 5 bases, with 13 bases between the two germline ends. CDR3 region: CASSIPQGLNEKLFF. The CDR3 DNA reads TGTGCCAGTAGTATCCCACAGGGACTGAATGAAAAACTGTTTTTT.

This clone was picked up one time. The V call is TRBV18, the J call TRBJ2-1; the D gene is possibly TRBD2 (5 bases). V shed 2 bases and J shed 6 bases, with 11 bases lying between them. The length of the CDR3 is 14 residues. Germline V lookup: CDR1 KGHSH, CDR2 LQKENI. CDR3 bases: TGTGCCAGCTCACCATCTTTAGCGATCAATGAGCAGTTCTTC. Translating it yields CASSPSLAINEQFF.

The J gene is TRBJ2-3, the V gene TRBV10-1, with D hard to call. V was clipped by 0 bases and J by 2 bases, with 3 bases between them. The CDR3 length is 13 residues. CDR1 is WNHNN, CDR2 SYGVQD, per germline (reference sequence). In DNA form, the CDR3 reads TGCGCCAGCAGTGAGTCCCACACAGATACGCAGTATTTT. Its protein product is CASSESHTDTQYF.

The V and J genes are TRBV6-5 and TRBJ1-6; D gene unclear. The germline gives CDR1 MNHEY, CDR2 SVGAGI. This CDR3 is built from 16 residues. Trimming stripped 0 bases from V and 8 bases from J, with 14 bases between. This CDR3 reads CASSYSLATLYSPLHF. The CDR3, as DNA: TGTGCCAGCAGTTACTCCTTAGCCACGTTGTATTCACCCCTCCACTTT.

In this sample, this clone turned up once. This rearrangement joins TRBV19 to TRBJ2-1, with 13 positions matching TRBD2. V was clipped by 3 bases and J by 9 bases; unmatched bases: 11. Germline assignment: CDR1 LNHDA and CDR2 SQIVND (reference sequence). This CDR3 has 17 residues. CDR3 nucleotide sequence: TGTGCCAGTAGTATTTCTGGACTAGCGGGGGTACAAGGTGAGCAGTTCTTC. Translated, it gives CASSISGLAGVQGEQFF.

The chain links TRBV5-1 to TRBJ1-2; possible D gene TRBD1, 5 bases. The germline gives CDR1 SGHRS, CDR2 YFSETQ. The V and J ends lost 0 bases and 5 bases respectively, with 11 bases between them. CDR3 length: 14 amino acids. CDR3: CASSLVGAGYGYTF. CDR3 DNA sequence: TGCGCCAGCAGCTTGGTCGGGGCTGGGTATGGCTACACCTTC.

J is TRBJ2-2 and V is TRBV2, with D possibly TRBD2 on 6 matching bases. This CDR3 contains 15 residues. V was shortened by 4 bases and J by 6 bases, with 15 bases between the two germline ends. In germline, CDR1 is SNHLY, CDR2 FYNNEI. The CDR3 loop is CASSAGVVAPGELFF. In DNA, the CDR3 is TGTGCCAGCAGTGCGGGAGTTGTGGCCCCCGGGGAGCTGTTTTTT.

This chain connects TRBV5-1 to TRBJ2-7; D unresolved. V gave up 0 bases and J gave up 0 bases, with 7 bases separating them. The CDR3 length is 14 residues. Germline V CDR1 and CDR2: SGHRS, YFSETQ. For the CDR3, the DNA is TGCGCCAGCAGCTTGGGGGGAAACTCCTACGAGCAGTACTTC. This sequence encodes CASSLGGNSYEQYF.

The chain is built from TRBV19 and TRBJ2-5; the match to TRBD2 covers 14 bases. The V segment lost 5 bases and the J segment 0 bases; nucleotides outside the gene matches: 2. This CDR3 has 16 residues. Looked up from germline, CDR1 is LNHDA and CDR2 is SQIVND (reference sequence). The CDR3 DNA sequence: TGTGCCAGTAGTTGGACTAGCGGGAGGTACCAAGAGACCCAGTACTTC. It yields the protein CASSWTSGRYQETQYF.

The chain recombines TRBV7-6 with TRBJ2-7; unclear D gene. Trimming left V 6 bases short and J 2 bases short, with 5 bases between. Germline V gene lookup returns CDR1 SGHVS and CDR2 FNYEAQ. The CDR3 is made up of 11 amino acids. CDR3 sequence: CASSAAYEQYF. CDR3 bases: TGTGCCAGCAGTGCAGCCTACGAGCAGTACTTC.

A note on this clone: A read error may produce the germline difference seen at one junction end. The V and J genes are TRBV20-1 and TRBJ1-1; perhaps TRBD1 as D (6 bases). The CDR3 extends over 11 amino acids. The V gene's germline CDR1 is DFQATT and CDR2 SNEGSKA (reference sequence). DNA for the CDR3: TGCAGTGCTAGAGACACGACAGGTCCATCTTTT. As protein: CSARDTTGPSF.

The chain couples TRBV28 to TRBJ2-2; no reliable D call. Germline V lookup: CDR1 MDHEN, CDR2 SYDVKM. Trimming took off 3 bases at V and 7 bases at J, with 6 bases between the two ends. The CDR3 contains 12 residues. CDR3 in amino acids: CASSFGVGELFF. Written as DNA, the CDR3 is TGTGCCAGCAGTTTCGGCGTCGGGGAGCTGTTTTTT.

The rearrangement joins TRBV3-1 (or the pseudogene TRBV3-2) to TRBJ2-1, with 13 bases aligning to TRBD2. J lost 9 bases, V lost 0 bases, and 5 bases had no gene match. Looked up from germline, CDR1 is LGHDT and CDR2 is YNNKEL (reference sequence). CDR3 length: 16 residues. CDR3 nucleotide sequence: TGTGCCAGCAGCCAAGACGAACTAGCGGGGGGGCCTGAGCAGTTCTTC. It specifies CASSQDELAGGPEQFF.

This sequence joins TRBV5-1 and TRBJ2-3, with D maybe TRBD2 (5 bases). V was shortened by 2 bases and J by 6 bases, with 10 bases between the two germline ends. The CDR3 spans 13 residues. CDR1 and CDR2 from the germline V gene are SGHRS and YFSETQ. The CDR3 region has the DNA TGCGCCAGCAGCTTCCCCGGGGAGGATACGCAGTATTTT. Amino acids: CASSFPGEDTQYF.

The chain is built from TRBV9 and TRBJ1-3, with 7 bases matching TRBD1. The J segment lost 4 bases and the V segment lost 0 bases, leaving 4 bases of the junction unmatched. Per germline, CDR1 SGDLS and CDR2 YYNGEE. The CDR3 spans 15 residues. In DNA, the CDR3 is TGTGCCAGCAGCGTAGCAGGGGGAGCGGGAAACACCATATATTTT. This encodes CASSVAGGAGNTIYF.